This record concerns one T cell receptor beta chain sequence. What it binds is not known. Profiling relied on immunoSEQ multiplex PCR, and the TCRdb table lists in-frame clones only, not all of them. There are approximately 48,000 clones in the sample; over 90% occur only once, and 17% lies in the top ten. The germline V and J ends were trimmed by 2 bases and 0 bases, with 10 bases remaining between them. This CDR3 comprises 16 residues. Germline V CDR1 and CDR2: SGHVS, FQNEAQ. This sample was taken from a study of siplizumab effects on memory and regulatory T cells. The study's findings and limits: Alloreactive sequences traceable to unstimulated CD4+ memory cells declined significantly under siplizumab. Mappable CD4+ clones that were alloreactive averaged around 70% Treg-derived with siplizumab versus 26.9% in controls.

This sequence was found in a human donor in good health. This chain joins TRBV7-8 and TRBJ2-2, with D tentatively TRBD2 (6 bases). The specimen was CD8+ T cells sorted from blood. DNA of the CDR3: TGTGCCAGCAGCTTATTCGCGGGAACGAACACCGGGGAGCTGTTTTTT. It codes for CASSLFAGTNTGELFF.